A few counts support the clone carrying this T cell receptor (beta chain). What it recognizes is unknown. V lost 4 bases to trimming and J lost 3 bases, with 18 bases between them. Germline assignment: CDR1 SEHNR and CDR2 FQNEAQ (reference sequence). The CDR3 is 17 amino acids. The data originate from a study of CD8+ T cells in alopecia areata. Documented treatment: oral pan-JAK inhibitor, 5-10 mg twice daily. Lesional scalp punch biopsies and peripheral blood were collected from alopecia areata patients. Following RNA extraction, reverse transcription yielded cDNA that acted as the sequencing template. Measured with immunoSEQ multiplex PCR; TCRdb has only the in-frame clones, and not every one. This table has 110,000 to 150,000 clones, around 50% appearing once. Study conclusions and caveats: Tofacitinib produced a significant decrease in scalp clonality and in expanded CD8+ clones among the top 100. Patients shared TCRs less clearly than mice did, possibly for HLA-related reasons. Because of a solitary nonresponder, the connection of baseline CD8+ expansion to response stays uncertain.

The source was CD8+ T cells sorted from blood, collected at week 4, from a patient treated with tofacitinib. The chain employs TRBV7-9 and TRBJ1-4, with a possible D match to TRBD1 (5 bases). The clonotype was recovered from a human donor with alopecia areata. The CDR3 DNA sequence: TGTGCCAGCAGCTCTTACTCAACAGGAGCGGCTAATGAAAAACTGTTTTTT. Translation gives CASSSYSTGAANEKLFF.